The clone carrying this T cell receptor beta chain was detected a few times. This sample was taken from a study of CD8+CD57+ T cells in acquired aplastic anemia. It was genomic DNA that served as the template for profiling TCR beta VDJ and CDR3. From the reads, TCRdb called clonotypes with MiXCR, one entry per CDR3 protein. The sample has fewer than 150,000 distinct CDR3 sequences; around 48% are singletons. The clonotype was recovered from a human donor in good health, serving as a control. The sample consisted of sorted CD4+, CD8+, or CD8+CD57+ T cells (not recorded which) from PBMCs.

CDR3 sequence reads: CASNSGGRSYEQYF. The CDR3 DNA follows: TGTGCCAGCAATAGCGGGGGCCGCTCCTACGAGCAGTACTTC. The V and J genes are TRBV19 and TRBJ2-7, with 9 bases fitting TRBD2. In germline, CDR1 is LNHDA, CDR2 SQIVND (reference sequence). There are 14 residues in the CDR3. Trimming removed 9 bases from V and 0 bases from J; junction bases left unmatched: 6.